These T cell receptor beta chains were read from a single sample in a study of T cells in Graves' hyperthyroidism and ophthalmopathy. TCRdb used MiXCR to reprocess the multiplex PCR reads, holding one entry per CDR3 protein. Of a few hundred thousand distinct CDR3 sequences in the sample, more than 20% were seen once. The sample taken for sequencing was blood. These receptors all come from a man aged 18 to 29 with Graves' hyperthyroidism. Both conserved end residues are part of each CDR3. The D gene is left open where the match is weak. The listing skips clone size in some rows; elsewhere it reads once, few, many or a size class.

d_gene	v_gene	abundance	j_gene	CDR3aa	CDR3nt
NA	TRBV27	NA	TRBJ1-2	CASRGRPYGYTF	TGTGCCAGCAGGGGCAGGCCCTATGGCTACACCTTC
TRBD2	TRBV6-2/TRBV6-3	many	TRBJ2-3	CASSLLAGGGNTDTQYF	TGTGCCAGCAGTCTTCTAGCGGGGGGTGGTAACACAGATACGCAGTATTTT
TRBD1	TRBV19	many	TRBJ1-1	CASKSPGQGERANTEAFF	TGTGCCAGTAAAAGCCCGGGACAGGGGGAGAGGGCGAACACTGAAGCTTTCTTT
NA	TRBV12-3/TRBV12-4	many	TRBJ2-4	CASSLWGIQYF	TGTGCCAGCAGTTTGTGGGGCATTCAGTACTTC
NA	TRBV7-9	NA	TRBJ1-1	CASTPPGVRNTEAFF	TGTGCCAGCACCCCGCCCGGGGTACGGAACACTGAAGCTTTCTTT
TRBD1	TRBV5-4	many	TRBJ2-7	CASSQRGTGIYEQYF	TGTGCCAGCAGCCAGAGGGGGACAGGGATCTACGAGCAGTACTTC
TRBD1	TRBV24-1	NA	TRBJ2-7	CATSPGGESYEQYF	TGTGCCACCAGTCCAGGGGGTGAATCCTACGAGCAGTACTTC
NA	TRBV28	few	TRBJ1-5	CASRTLGSWPQHF	TGTGCCAGCAGGACGCTTGGGTCCTGGCCCCAGCATTTT
NA	TRBV7-3	many	TRBJ1-3	CASSRQGRNTIYF	TGTGCCAGCAGCCGTCAGGGACGAAACACCATATATTTT
NA	TRBV5-1	many	TRBJ1-2	CASSLAGGELALYGYTF	TGCGCCAGCAGCTTGGCTGGGGGGGAGCTCGCCCTCTATGGCTACACCTTC
NA	TRBV28	NA	TRBJ1-2	CASSLSPGRNYGYTF	TGTGCCAGCAGTTTATCCCCCGGGAGGAACTATGGCTACACCTTC
NA	TRBV6-5	many	TRBJ1-2	CASSYGEGANYGYTF	TGTGCCAGCAGTTATGGCGAGGGAGCTAACTATGGCTACACCTTC
NA	TRBV6-2/TRBV6-3	many	TRBJ2-4	CASSYGAPGAKNIQYF	TGTGCCAGCAGTTACGGAGCGCCGGGGGCCAAAAACATTCAGTACTTC
TRBD2	TRBV19	NA	TRBJ2-5	CASSNSGGASETQYF	TGTGCCAGTAGTAACAGCGGGGGGGCTTCAGAGACCCAGTACTTC
TRBD1	TRBV29-1	few	TRBJ1-2	CSALGGTGTNGYTF	TGCAGCGCCCTTGGTGGGACAGGGACCAATGGCTACACCTTC
TRBD1	TRBV20-1	few	TRBJ1-1	CSASNPRQGRSTEAFF	TGCAGTGCCTCGAACCCCCGACAGGGGCGCAGCACTGAAGCTTTCTTT
NA	TRBV6-5	NA	TRBJ1-6	CASTEGPNSPLHF	TGTGCCAGCACCGAGGGTCCCAATTCACCCCTCCACTTT
TRBD1	TRBV4-1	NA	TRBJ1-5	CASSHVSGGGNQPQHF	TGCGCCAGCAGCCACGTGTCAGGGGGCGGCAATCAGCCCCAGCATTTT
NA	TRBV2	many	TRBJ2-5	CASPGRAETQYF	TGTGCCAGCCCAGGGAGAGCGGAGACCCAGTACTTC
TRBD1	TRBV2	many	TRBJ2-5	CASSDRGRTQYF	TGTGCCAGCAGCGACAGGGGACGGACCCAGTACTTC
TRBD2	TRBV7-8	few	TRBJ2-4	CASSWNQGAGGTKNIQYF	TGTGCCAGCAGCTGGAACCAAGGGGCGGGGGGAACGAAAAACATTCAGTACTTC
NA	TRBV12-3/TRBV12-4	many	TRBJ2-5	CASRSGYQETQYF	TGTGCCAGCAGATCTGGCTACCAAGAGACCCAGTACTTC
NA	TRBV11-1	many	TRBJ1-2	CASSLVRTFLNYGYTF	TGTGCCAGCAGCTTAGTACGGACATTCCTTAACTATGGCTACACCTTC
NA	TRBV6-5	many	TRBJ1-2	CASSGLGYGYTF	TGTGCCAGCAGCGGGCTAGGCTATGGCTACACCTTC
NA	TRBV27	NA	TRBJ2-2	CASSPTWGHTGELFF	TGTGCCAGCAGTCCCACCTGGGGTCACACCGGGGAGCTGTTTTTT
TRBD1	TRBV6-1	many	TRBJ1-2	CASSERDREGYTF	TGTGCCAGCAGTGAACGGGACAGGGAAGGCTACACCTTC
NA	TRBV28	many	TRBJ1-1	CASSLLVGQLLNTEAFF	TGTGCCAGCAGTTTACTTGTAGGACAGCTATTAAACACTGAAGCTTTCTTT
TRBD2	TRBV19	NA	TRBJ2-7	CASSHPASGVSYEQYF	TGTGCCAGTAGCCACCCGGCTAGCGGGGTCTCCTACGAGCAGTACTTC
NA	TRBV20-1	NA	TRBJ2-7	CSARSPVTYEQYF	TGCAGTGCTCGATCCCCGGTTACCTACGAGCAGTACTTC
NA	TRBV19	many	TRBJ1-3	CASSISSGNTIYF	TGTGCCAGTAGTATTTCTTCTGGAAACACCATATATTTT
NA	TRBV24-1	many	TRBJ1-1	CATSDSTQDGITEAFF	TGTGCCACCAGTGATTCGACCCAGGACGGTATCACTGAAGCTTTCTTT
NA	TRBV5-1	few	TRBJ1-6	CASSPMGESPLHF	TGCGCCAGCAGCCCAATGGGTGAGTCACCCCTCCACTTT
NA	TRBV5-5	NA	TRBJ2-5	CASSLPGTTQETQYF	TGTGCCAGCAGCCTACCCGGGACAACACAAGAGACCCAGTACTTC
NA	TRBV2	many	TRBJ1-2	CASSEQEGRIGYTF	TGTGCCAGCAGTGAACAGGAGGGACGCATTGGCTACACCTTC
NA	TRBV6-1	NA	TRBJ2-7	CASSEIRGQHYEQYF	TGTGCCAGCAGTGAGATCCGAGGACAGCACTACGAGCAGTACTTC
TRBD2	TRBV12-3/TRBV12-4	NA	TRBJ2-7	CASSLLADIAYEQYF	TGTGCCAGCAGCCTACTAGCGGACATTGCCTACGAGCAGTACTTC
NA	TRBV12-3/TRBV12-4	many	TRBJ1-5	CASSLARGFNQPQHF	TGTGCCAGCAGTTTAGCGCGGGGGTTTAATCAGCCCCAGCATTTT
NA	TRBV12-3/TRBV12-4	many	TRBJ1-5	CASRPGPPNQPQHF	TGTGCCAGCAGACCGGGACCGCCAAATCAGCCCCAGCATTTT
NA	TRBV18	many	TRBJ1-5	CASSPGPGIPGQPQHF	TGTGCCAGCTCACCCGGCCCAGGCATCCCAGGTCAGCCCCAGCATTTT
NA	TRBV4-1	few	TRBJ1-2	CASSQASGAPGYGYTF	TGCGCCAGCAGCCAAGCATCAGGTGCTCCAGGCTATGGCTACACCTTC
NA	TRBV27	NA	TRBJ2-1	CASSQWDSYNEQFF	TGTGCCAGCAGCCAATGGGACTCGTACAATGAGCAGTTCTTC
NA	TRBV12-3/TRBV12-4	many	TRBJ2-2	CASSFNPPGTGELFF	TGTGCCAGCAGTTTTAACCCTCCGGGGACCGGGGAGCTGTTTTTT
NA	TRBV3-1	NA	TRBJ1-5	CASSQTITYQPQHF	TGTGCCAGCAGCCAAACGATTACGTATCAGCCCCAGCATTTT
NA	TRBV11-2	many	TRBJ1-2	CASSKGRHSINYGYTF	TGTGCCAGCAGCAAGGGACGCCACTCTATTAACTATGGCTACACCTTC
TRBD2	TRBV27	few	TRBJ2-1	CASSRGLAGGRSSYNEQFF	TGTGCCAGCAGTCGGGGACTAGCGGGGGGGAGGAGCTCCTACAATGAGCAGTTCTTC